This T cell receptor (beta chain) derives from a study of blood T cell repertoires in COVID-19. Overall study context: Some COVID-19 samples were acute and others convalescent; all came from the United States, Italy and Spain. The cDNA or gDNA used as material had been derived from T cells, B-cell-depleted T cells, or PBMCs.

The CDR3 is 15 amino acids. Germline CDR1 and CDR2: SGHVS and FNYEAQ. With 5 bases removed from V and 2 bases from J, the gap between germline ends came to 14 bases. Only in-frame clones appear in the TCRdb table, and some are missing; sequencing was by immunoSEQ multiplex PCR. This sample yields 88,000 or so clones, of which 75% to 90% are seen a single time; 6.5% to 9% belongs to the top ten. The source of this sequence is a man aged 60 to 69 with acute or convalescent COVID-19. The chain employs TRBV7-6 and TRBJ2-3; D might be TRBD2 (6 bases). The sample taken for sequencing was peripheral blood. Here the CDR3 DNA reads TGTGCCAGCAGCACCGACGGGACTCCCACAGATACGCAGTATTTT. Amino acid sequence: CASSTDGTPTDTQYF.